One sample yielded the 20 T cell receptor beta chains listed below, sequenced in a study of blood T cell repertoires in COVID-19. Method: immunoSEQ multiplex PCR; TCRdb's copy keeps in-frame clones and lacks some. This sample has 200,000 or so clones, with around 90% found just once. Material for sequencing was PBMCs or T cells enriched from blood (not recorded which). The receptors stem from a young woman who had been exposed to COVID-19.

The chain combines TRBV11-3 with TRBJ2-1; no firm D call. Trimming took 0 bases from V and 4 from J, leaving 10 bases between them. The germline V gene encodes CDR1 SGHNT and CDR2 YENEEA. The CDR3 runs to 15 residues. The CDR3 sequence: CASSLDGRQYNEQFF. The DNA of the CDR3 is TGTGCCAGCAGCTTAGACGGCAGGCAATACAATGAGCAGTTCTTC.

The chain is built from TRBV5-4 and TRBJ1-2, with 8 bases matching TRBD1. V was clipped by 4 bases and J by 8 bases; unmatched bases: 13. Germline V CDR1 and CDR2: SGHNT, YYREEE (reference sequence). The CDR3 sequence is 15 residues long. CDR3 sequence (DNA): TGTGCCAGCAGCACTCGGACAGGGCTGGGTAAGGGCTACACCTTC. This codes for CASSTRTGLGKGYTF.

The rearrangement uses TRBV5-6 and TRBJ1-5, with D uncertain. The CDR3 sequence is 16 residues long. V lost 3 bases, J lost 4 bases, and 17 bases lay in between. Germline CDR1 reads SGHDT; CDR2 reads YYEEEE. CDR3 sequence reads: CASSSLGRVTNQPQHF. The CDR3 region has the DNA TGTGCCAGCAGCTCGTTGGGGAGGGTAACTAATCAGCCCCAGCATTTT. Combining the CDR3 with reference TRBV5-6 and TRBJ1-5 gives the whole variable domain DAGVTQSPTHLIKTRGQQVTLRCSPKSGHDTVSWYQQALGQGPQFIFQYYEEEERQRGNFPDRFSGHQFPNYSSELNVNALLLGDSALYLCASSSLGRVTNQPQHFGDGTRLSIL.

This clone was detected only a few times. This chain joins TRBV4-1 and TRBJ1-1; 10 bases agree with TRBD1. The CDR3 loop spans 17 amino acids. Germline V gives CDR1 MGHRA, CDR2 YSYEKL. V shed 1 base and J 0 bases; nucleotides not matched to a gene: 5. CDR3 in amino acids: CASSQVGTGVLNTEAFF. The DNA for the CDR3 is TGCGCCAGCAGCCAAGTTGGGACAGGGGTCTTGAACACTGAAGCTTTCTTT.

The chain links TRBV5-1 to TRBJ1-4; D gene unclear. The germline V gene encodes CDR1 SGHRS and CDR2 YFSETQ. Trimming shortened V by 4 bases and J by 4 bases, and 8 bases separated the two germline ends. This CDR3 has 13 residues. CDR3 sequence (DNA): TGCGCCAGCAGCCCGGGTATTAATGAAAAACTGTTTTTT. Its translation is CASSPGINEKLFF.

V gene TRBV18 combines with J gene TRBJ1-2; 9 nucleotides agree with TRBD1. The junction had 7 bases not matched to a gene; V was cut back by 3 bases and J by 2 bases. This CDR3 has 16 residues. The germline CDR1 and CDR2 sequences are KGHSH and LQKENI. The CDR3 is CASSPTSGTGNYGYTF. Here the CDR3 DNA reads TGTGCCAGCTCACCTACCTCCGGGACAGGGAACTATGGCTACACCTTC.

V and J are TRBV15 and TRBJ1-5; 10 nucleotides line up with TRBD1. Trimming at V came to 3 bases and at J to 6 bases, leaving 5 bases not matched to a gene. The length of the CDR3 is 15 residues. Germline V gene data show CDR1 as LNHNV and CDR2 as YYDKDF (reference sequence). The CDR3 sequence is CATSRGTGAGQPQHF. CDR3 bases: TGTGCCACCAGCAGGGGGACAGGGGCAGGTCAGCCCCAGCATTTT.

Here the CDR3 reads CAISDSRGGVEAFF. CDR3 bases: TGTGCCATCAGTGATTCTAGGGGAGGCGTTGAAGCTTTCTTT. The rearrangement joins TRBV10-3 to TRBJ1-1, with D possibly matching TRBD1 (5 bases). Germline assignment: CDR1 ENHRY and CDR2 SYGVKD. The V gene lost 3 bases and the J gene lost 7 bases, with 15 bases spanning the gap. The CDR3 runs to 14 residues.

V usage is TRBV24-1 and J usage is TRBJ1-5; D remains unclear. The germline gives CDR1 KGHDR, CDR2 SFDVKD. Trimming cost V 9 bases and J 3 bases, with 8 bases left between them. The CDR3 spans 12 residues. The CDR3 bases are TGTGCCACCGGGCAGGCCAATCAGCCCCAGCATTTT. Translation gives CATGQANQPQHF.

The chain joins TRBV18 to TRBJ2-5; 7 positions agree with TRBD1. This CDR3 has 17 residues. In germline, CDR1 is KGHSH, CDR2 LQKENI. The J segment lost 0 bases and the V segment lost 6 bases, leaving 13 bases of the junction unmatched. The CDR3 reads CASSPLPGTDNQETQYF. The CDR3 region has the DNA TGTGCCAGCTCTCCCCTCCCCGGGACAGATAACCAAGAGACCCAGTACTTC.

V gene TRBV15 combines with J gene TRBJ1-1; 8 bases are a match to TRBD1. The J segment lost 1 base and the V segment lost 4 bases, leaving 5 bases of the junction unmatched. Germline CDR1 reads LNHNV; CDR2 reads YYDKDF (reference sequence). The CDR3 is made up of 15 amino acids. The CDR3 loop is CATSTDRGSNTEAFF. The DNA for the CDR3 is TGTGCCACCAGCACAGACAGGGGTTCGAACACTGAAGCTTTCTTT.

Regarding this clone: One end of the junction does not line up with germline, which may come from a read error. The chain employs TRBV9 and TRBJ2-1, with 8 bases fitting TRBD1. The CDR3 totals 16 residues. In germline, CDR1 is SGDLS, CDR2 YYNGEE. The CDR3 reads CASSPFIGQGLHDQFF. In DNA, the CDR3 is TGTGCCAGCAGCCCTTTTATAGGACAGGGATTACATGATCAGTTCTTC.

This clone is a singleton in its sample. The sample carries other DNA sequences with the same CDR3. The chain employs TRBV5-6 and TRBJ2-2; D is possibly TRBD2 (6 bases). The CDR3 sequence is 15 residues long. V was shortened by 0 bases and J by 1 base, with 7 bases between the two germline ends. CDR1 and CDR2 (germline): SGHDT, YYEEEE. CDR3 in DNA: TGTGCCAGCAGCTTGGCCGGGGGGAACACCGGGGAGCTGTTTTTT. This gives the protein CASSLAGGNTGELFF.

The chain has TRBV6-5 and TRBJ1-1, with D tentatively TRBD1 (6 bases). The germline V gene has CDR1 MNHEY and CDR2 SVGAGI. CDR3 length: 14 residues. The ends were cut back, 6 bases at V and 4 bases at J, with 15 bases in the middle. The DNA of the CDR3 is TGTGCCAGCAGCCTTAGGACAGTCGGCACTGAAGCTTTCTTT. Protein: CASSLRTVGTEAFF.

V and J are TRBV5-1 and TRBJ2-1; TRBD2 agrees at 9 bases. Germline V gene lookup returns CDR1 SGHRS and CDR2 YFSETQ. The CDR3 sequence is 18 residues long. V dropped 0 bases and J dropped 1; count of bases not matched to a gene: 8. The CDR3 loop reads CASSLAAASGVSYNEQFF. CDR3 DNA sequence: TGCGCCAGCAGCTTGGCGGCGGCTAGCGGGGTTTCCTACAATGAGCAGTTCTTC.

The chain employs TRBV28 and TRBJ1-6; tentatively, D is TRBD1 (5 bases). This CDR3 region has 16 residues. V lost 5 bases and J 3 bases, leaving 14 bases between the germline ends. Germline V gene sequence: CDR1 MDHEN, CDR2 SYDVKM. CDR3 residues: CASSPPTGGYNSPLHF. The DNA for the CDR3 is TGTGCCAGCAGTCCCCCGACGGGGGGCTATAATTCACCCCTCCACTTT.

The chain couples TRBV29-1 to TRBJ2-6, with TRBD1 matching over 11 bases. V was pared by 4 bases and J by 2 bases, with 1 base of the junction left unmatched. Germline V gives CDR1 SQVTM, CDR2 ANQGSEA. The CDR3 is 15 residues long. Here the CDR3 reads CSVGDRGTGANVLTF. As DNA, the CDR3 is TGCAGCGTTGGGGACAGGGGGACTGGGGCCAACGTCCTGACTTTC.

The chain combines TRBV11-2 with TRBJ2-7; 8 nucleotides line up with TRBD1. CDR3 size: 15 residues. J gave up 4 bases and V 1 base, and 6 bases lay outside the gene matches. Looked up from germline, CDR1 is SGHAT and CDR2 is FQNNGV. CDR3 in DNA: TGTGCCAGCAGCTTAGTGGCAGGGGGCTCGTACGAGCAGTACTTC. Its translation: CASSLVAGGSYEQYF.

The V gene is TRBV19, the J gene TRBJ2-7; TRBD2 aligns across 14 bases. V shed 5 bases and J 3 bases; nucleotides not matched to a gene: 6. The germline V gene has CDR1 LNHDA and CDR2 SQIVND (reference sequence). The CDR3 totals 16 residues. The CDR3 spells CASSVGTSGSFYEQYF. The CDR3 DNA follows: TGTGCCAGTAGTGTCGGGACTAGCGGGAGTTTCTACGAGCAGTACTTC. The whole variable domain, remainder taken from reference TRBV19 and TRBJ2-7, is DGGITQSPKYLFRKEGQNVTLSCEQNLNHDAMYWYRQDPGQGLRLIYYSQIVNDFQKGDIAEGYSVSREKKESFPLTVTSAQKNPTAFYLCASSVGTSGSFYEQYFGPGTRLTVT.

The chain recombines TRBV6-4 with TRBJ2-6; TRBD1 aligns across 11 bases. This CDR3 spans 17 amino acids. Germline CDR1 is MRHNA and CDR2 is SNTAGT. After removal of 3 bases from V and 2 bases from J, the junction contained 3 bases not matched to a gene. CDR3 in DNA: TGTGCCAGCAGTGAAATGGGACAGGGGGCTGGGGCCAACGTCCTGACTTTC. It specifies CASSEMGQGAGANVLTF.